The 23 T cell receptor beta chains reported below all come from one sample, sequenced in a study of OX40 agonist ivuxolimab in advanced cancers. The library was made by the immunoSEQ multiplex PCR assay. In TCRdb, the immuneACCESS table is reduced to in-frame sequences with V and J assigned. These tables do not hold every clone; where another copy was compared, an unresolved V gene accounts for under half, and the others remain unexplained. The sample data list 15,000 to 20,000 clones, and roughly 78% of these were observed just once. The ten most abundant clones make up 25% to 30% of the sample. Source: CD4+ or CD8+ T cells sorted from blood, taken in a trial of the OX40 agonist ivuxolimab. The origin of the receptors is an adult with an advanced solid tumor such as melanoma, head and neck, liver or kidney cancer.

The chain has TRBV7-9 and TRBJ1-3; TRBD1 is a possible D gene (5 bases). Per germline, CDR1 SEHNR and CDR2 FQNEAQ (reference sequence). Trimming removed 6 bases at V and 0 bases at J, with 12 bases between. The CDR3 contains 15 residues. The CDR3 DNA reads as TGTGCCAGCAGATCACCAGGGCCCTCTGGAAACACCATATATTTT. Amino acid sequence: CASRSPGPSGNTIYF.

The chain employs TRBV7-9 and TRBJ2-7, with 11 bases that match TRBD2. The V segment lost 5 bases and the J segment 3 bases; nucleotides outside the gene matches: 6. The CDR3 has 15 amino acids. Germline V gene sequence: CDR1 SEHNR, CDR2 FQNEAQ (reference sequence). CDR3 residues: CASSLLAGGFYEQYF. The CDR3, as DNA: TGTGCCAGCAGCCTCCTAGCGGGAGGATTCTACGAGCAGTACTTC. Together with reference TRBV7-9 and TRBJ2-7, the CDR3 gives the full variable domain: DTGVSQNPRHKITKRGQNVTFRCDPISEHNRLYWYRQTLGQGPEFLTYFQNEAQLEKSRLLSDRFSAERPKGSFSTLEIQRTEQGDSAMYLCASSLLAGGFYEQYFGPGTRLTVT.

The chain has TRBV10-1 and TRBJ1-3, with D unresolved. In germline, CDR1 is WNHNN, CDR2 SYGVQD (reference sequence). Trimming took 5 bases from V and 0 from J, leaving 8 bases between them. CDR3 length: 14 residues. CDR3 residues: CASSYGPSGNTIYF. In DNA, the CDR3 is TGCGCCAGCAGTTACGGCCCCTCTGGAAACACCATATATTTT.

The rearrangement links TRBV9 to TRBJ2-7; no firm D call. CDR1 is SGDLS, CDR2 YYNGEE, per germline. V was shortened by 4 bases and J by 2 bases, with 13 bases between the two germline ends. This CDR3 spans 14 amino acids. DNA for the CDR3: TGTGCCAGCAGCCCCTCGACTGTTGCCTACGAGCAGTACTTC. It is translated as CASSPSTVAYEQYF.

With respect to this clone: The junction differs from germline at one of its ends, possibly a read error. The rearrangement joins TRBV2 to TRBJ1-3; 7 bases line up with TRBD1. The CDR3 is made up of 14 amino acids. Germline lookup yields CDR1 SNHLY and CDR2 FYNNEI. CDR3 coding DNA: TGTGCCAGCTGTGACAGGGTTCCTGGAAACACCATATATTTT. Its protein is CASCDRVPGNTIYF.

The genes are TRBV7-9 and TRBJ1-2, with unresolved D. The germline CDR1 and CDR2 sequences are SEHNR and FQNEAQ (reference sequence). V lost 2 bases and J lost 8, with 15 bases in between. The CDR3 has 14 residues. The CDR3, as DNA: TGTGCCAGCAGCTTATTCGGGCTGGACTTGGGCTACACCTTC. Translated, it gives CASSLFGLDLGYTF.

The rearrangement joins TRBV11-2 to TRBJ2-5, with D possibly TRBD2 on 5 matching bases. The CDR3 spans 14 residues. The ends were cut back, 2 bases at V and 4 bases at J, with 11 bases in the middle. Germline CDR1 is SGHAT and CDR2 is FQNNGV. The CDR3 loop is CASSLYYGGETQYF. CDR3 coding DNA: TGTGCCAGCAGCTTATACTATGGAGGAGAGACCCAGTACTTC. Full variable domain (missing parts from reference TRBV11-2 and TRBJ2-5): EAGVAQSPRYKIIEKRQSVAFWCNPISGHATLYWYQQILGQGPKLLIQFQNNGVVDDSQLPKDRFSAERLKGVDSTLKIQPAKLEDSAVYLCASSLYYGGETQYFGPGTRLLVL.

This chain joins TRBV28 and TRBJ1-5, with no clear D. CDR3 length: 16 residues. Germline V gene lookup returns CDR1 MDHEN and CDR2 SYDVKM. V gave up 3 bases and J gave up 6 bases, with 18 bases separating them. The CDR3: CASSFPDIRETQPQHF. CDR3 nucleotide sequence: TGTGCCAGCAGTTTCCCTGACATCCGGGAAACTCAGCCCCAGCATTTT.

This chain joins TRBV7-9 and TRBJ2-1, with 7 bases aligning to TRBD1. The CDR3 covers 12 residues. V trimming: 5 bases; J trimming: 7 bases; junction bases outside the gene matches: 2. The germline gives CDR1 SEHNR, CDR2 FQNEAQ (reference sequence). CDR3 loop: CASSTTGNEQFF. For the CDR3, the DNA is TGTGCCAGCAGCACGACAGGGAATGAGCAGTTCTTC.

V gene TRBV9 combines with J gene TRBJ1-2; D is undetermined. The CDR3 sequence is 19 residues long. The germline CDR1 and CDR2 sequences are SGDLS and YYNGEE. The V and J ends lost 0 bases and 3 bases respectively, with 24 bases between them. Written as DNA, the CDR3 is TGTGCCAGCAGCGTAGCAGGTGGGGTTCAGGAGAATCCCGACTATGGCTACACCTTC. Amino acids: CASSVAGGVQENPDYGYTF.

V is TRBV7-2 and J is TRBJ2-5, with 12 bases matching TRBD2. Germline V CDR1 and CDR2: SGHTA, FQGNSA. The CDR3 spans 16 residues. The ends lost 4 bases at V and 4 bases at J; junction bases unmatched: 7. The CDR3 region is CASSSLLAGGPETQYF. The CDR3 nucleotides read TGTGCCAGCAGCTCCCTCCTAGCGGGGGGGCCAGAGACCCAGTACTTC.

This clone came up once. The gene calls are TRBV9 and TRBJ2-1; TRBD2 matches 13 bases. The V gene end was trimmed by 5 bases and the J gene end by 5 bases; junction bases not matched to a gene: 7. Germline V lookup: CDR1 SGDLS, CDR2 YYNGEE. The CDR3 totals 16 residues. The CDR3 sequence: CASSALAGGLNNEQFF. CDR3 bases: TGTGCCAGCAGTGCACTAGCGGGGGGGCTCAACAATGAGCAGTTCTTC.

The V call is TRBV4-1, the J call TRBJ2-7, with unresolved D. The germline V gene encodes CDR1 MGHRA and CDR2 YSYEKL. V shed 4 bases and J shed 4 bases, with 17 bases lying between them. The CDR3 contains 15 residues. CDR3 residues: CASSPSWAETYEQYF. DNA of the CDR3: TGCGCCAGCAGCCCATCATGGGCAGAAACTTACGAGCAGTACTTC.

To note about this clone: The junction and the germline gene differ at one end; a read error may be behind it. This rearrangement joins TRBV28 to TRBJ2-3; 8 nucleotides match TRBD2. Germline-derived CDR1 and CDR2 are MDHEN and SYDVKM. The CDR3 covers 20 residues. Here the CDR3 DNA reads TGTGCCAGCAGTCCTCGCGAAGCGGGAGAGTTTGTGCATACCTCAGATGCGCAGTATTTT. Amino acid sequence: CASSPREAGEFVHTSDAQYF.

The chain links TRBV21-1 to TRBJ2-7; TRBD2 reflects the table's D call only, with no check against the DNA. TRBV21-1 is listed as a pseudogene. The CDR3 is made up of 13 amino acids. Here the CDR3 reads CASCPIEDYEQYF. The CDR3 DNA reads TGTGCCAGCTGCCCAATTGAGGACTACGAGCAGTACTTC.

The chain combines TRBV7-8 with TRBJ2-5, with D maybe TRBD1 (6 bases). The CDR3 length is 14 residues. Germline values: CDR1 SGHVS, CDR2 FQNEAQ. V was cut by 2 bases and J by 1 base, with 8 bases left in between. The CDR3 sequence: CASSLTGRQETQYF. Written as DNA, the CDR3 is TGTGCCAGCAGCTTAACAGGGCGCCAAGAGACCCAGTACTTC.

This sequence joins TRBV29-1 and TRBJ2-7, with 10 bases identical to TRBD2. The CDR3 contains 13 residues. V was pared by 7 bases and J by 4 bases, with 7 bases of the junction left unmatched. The germline gives CDR1 SQVTM, CDR2 ANQGSEA. The CDR3 region is CSATPSGGYEQYF. In DNA, the CDR3 is TGCAGCGCCACGCCTAGCGGGGGTTACGAGCAGTACTTC.

The chain joins TRBV19 to TRBJ2-2; TRBD2 matches at 8 bases. This CDR3 contains 13 residues. The V gene end was trimmed by 6 bases and the J gene end by 3 bases; junction bases not matched to a gene: 0. CDR1 and CDR2 from the germline V gene are LNHDA and SQIVND (reference sequence). The CDR3 sequence: CASRTSDTGELFF. In DNA, the CDR3 is TGTGCCAGTAGGACTAGCGACACCGGGGAGCTGTTTTTT.

The rearrangement joins TRBV11-2 to TRBJ2-1; 9 bases line up with TRBD2. V was clipped by 1 base and J by 5 bases; unmatched bases: 6. CDR1 SGHAT and CDR2 FQNNGV come from the germline V gene. The CDR3 runs 16 residues. The DNA for the CDR3 is TGTGCCAGCAGCTTAGCTCTAGCGGGACTCAACAATGAGCAGTTCTTC. The encoded protein is CASSLALAGLNNEQFF.

Only one count was recorded for this clone. The chain uses TRBV7-8 and TRBJ2-1; 14 nucleotides line up with TRBD2. CDR1 is SGHVS, CDR2 FQNEAQ, per germline. The CDR3 is 17 amino acids. Trimming removed 5 bases from V and 7 bases from J; junction bases left unmatched: 10. CDR3 DNA sequence: TGTGCCAGCAGCCCAAGGTCGGGACTAGCGGGAGCTAATGAGCAGTTCTTC. It is translated as CASSPRSGLAGANEQFF.

For the CDR3, the DNA is TGTGCCAGCAGCGCCTGGACAGCCGAAGCTTTCTTT. It translates to CASSAWTAEAFF. The chain joins TRBV5-4 to TRBJ1-1; D may be TRBD1 (6 bases). CDR3 length: 12 residues. Per the germline V gene, CDR1 is SGHNT and CDR2 is YYREEE (reference sequence). V was clipped by 4 bases and J by 8 bases, with 12 bases between them.

The gene calls are TRBV7-9 and TRBJ2-1, with D perhaps matching TRBD2 (9 bases). The CDR3 sequence is 14 residues long. V lost 8 bases and J 10 bases, leaving 21 bases between the germline ends. The germline gives CDR1 SEHNR, CDR2 FQNEAQ (reference sequence). CDR3 DNA: TGTGCCAGCCAGGGGGCTAGCGGGGTTCTGGAGCAGTTCTTC. Encoded protein: CASQGASGVLEQFF.

About this clone itself: The same CDR3 arises from other DNA sequences in this sample as well. The chain joins TRBV28 to TRBJ2-7; weak D call: TRBD2 (5 bases). Trimming stripped 5 bases from V and 7 bases from J, with 27 bases between. CDR3 size: 17 residues. CDR1 MDHEN and CDR2 SYDVKM come from the germline V gene. CDR3 in amino acids: CASSPPGIAILSGEQYF. DNA for the CDR3: TGTGCCAGCAGTCCTCCAGGAATCGCGATATTATCGGGAGAGCAGTACTTC.